Shown below are 6 T cell receptor beta chains from a single sample sequenced in a study of CD8 T cells in ankylosing spondylitis (dated by TCRdb to 2016 to 2017). The library was obtained by 5' RACE. The sequencer was an Illumina HiSeq 2500. Through fastp at Q25 and MiXCR, TCRdb rebuilt clones from the public reads, retaining in-frame beta chains. A single entry per CDR3 protein holds the most common genes and DNA from its merged rows. Recorded for this sample are under 7,000 distinct CDR3 sequences; 2% to 2.5% of them occurred a single time. The ten biggest clones cover 45% to 55% of the sample. Sequenced material: blood, either unsorted or a sorted T cell fraction (not recorded which). All receptors come from a male donor with ankylosing spondylitis or in good health (not recorded which).

This clonotype was seen many times. The genes are TRBV9 and TRBJ2-2, with 7 bases fitting TRBD1. Losses at the gene ends were 2 bases for V and 0 bases for J; bases not matched to a gene: 4. From germline, CDR1 is SGDLS and CDR2 YYNGEE. The CDR3 is 16 residues long. In DNA, the CDR3 is TGTGCCAGCAGCGTTTATGGGACAGCGAACACCGGGGAGCTGTTTTTT. Its translation is CASSVYGTANTGELFF.

This clonotype appeared many times. The chain recombines TRBV9 with TRBJ2-6; possibly TRBD1 for D (5 bases). This CDR3 comprises 15 residues. V shed 3 bases and J shed 0 bases, with 7 bases lying between them. Germline V gives CDR1 SGDLS, CDR2 YYNGEE. The CDR3 protein is CASSAQGSGANVLTF. For the CDR3, the DNA is TGTGCCAGCAGCGCTCAGGGCTCTGGGGCCAACGTCCTGACTTTC.

This clonotype was detected many times. J is TRBJ2-1 and V is TRBV9, with D perhaps matching TRBD1 (8 bases). The germline V gene has CDR1 SGDLS and CDR2 YYNGEE. V lost 4 bases to trimming and J lost 6 bases, with 14 bases between them. The CDR3 extends over 14 amino acids. In DNA form, the CDR3 reads TGTGCCAGCAGCTCCCACAGGGGGGGCAATGAGCAGTTCTTC. As protein: CASSSHRGGNEQFF.

Ten or more counts support this clonotype. V and J are TRBV9 and TRBJ2-7; 10 nucleotides align to TRBD2. Germline loops: CDR1 SGDLS, CDR2 YYNGEE. This CDR3 has 15 amino acids. V lost 3 bases to trimming and J lost 0 bases; unmatched junction nucleotides: 3. CDR3 residues: CASSAGLAASYEQYF. The DNA for the CDR3 is TGTGCCAGCAGCGCCGGACTAGCGGCCTCCTACGAGCAGTACTTC.

Ten or more counts support this clonotype. The rearrangement uses TRBV9 and TRBJ2-2, with TRBD2 matching 7 bases. J lost 8 bases, V lost 3 bases, and 16 bases had no gene match. The CDR3 covers 17 residues. Germline loops: CDR1 SGDLS, CDR2 YYNGEE. This chain's CDR3 is CASSDGGRYSTFGELFF. CDR3 nucleotides: TGTGCCAGCAGCGACGGGGGGAGATACTCCACCTTTGGGGAGCTGTTTTTT.

Note on this clonotype: This may stem from a read error, because a much larger clone lies one nucleotide away. The chain carries TRBV9 and TRBJ2-4; D uncertain. This CDR3 is built from 13 residues. From germline, CDR1 is SGDLS and CDR2 YYNGEE. The CDR3: CTSSASHGDIQYF. DNA for the CDR3: TGTACCAGCAGCGCTTCGCATGGGGACATTCAGTACTTC.